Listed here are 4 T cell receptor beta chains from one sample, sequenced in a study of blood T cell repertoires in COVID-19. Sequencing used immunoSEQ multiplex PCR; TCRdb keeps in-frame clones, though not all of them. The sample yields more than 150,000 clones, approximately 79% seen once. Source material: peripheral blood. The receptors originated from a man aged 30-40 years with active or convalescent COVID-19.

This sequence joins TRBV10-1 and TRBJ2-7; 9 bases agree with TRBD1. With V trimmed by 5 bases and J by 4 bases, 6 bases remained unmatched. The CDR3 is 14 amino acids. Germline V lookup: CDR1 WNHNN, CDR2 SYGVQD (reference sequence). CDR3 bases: TGCGCCAGCAGTCGGACAGGGGATTCGTACGAGCAGTACTTC. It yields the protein CASSRTGDSYEQYF.

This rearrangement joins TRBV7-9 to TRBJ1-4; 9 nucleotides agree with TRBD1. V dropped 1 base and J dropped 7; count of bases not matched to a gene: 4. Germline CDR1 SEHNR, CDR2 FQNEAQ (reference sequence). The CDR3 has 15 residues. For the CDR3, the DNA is TGTGCCAGCAGCTTAGTGGGGACAGGGTTTGAAAAACTGTTTTTT. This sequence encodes CASSLVGTGFEKLFF.

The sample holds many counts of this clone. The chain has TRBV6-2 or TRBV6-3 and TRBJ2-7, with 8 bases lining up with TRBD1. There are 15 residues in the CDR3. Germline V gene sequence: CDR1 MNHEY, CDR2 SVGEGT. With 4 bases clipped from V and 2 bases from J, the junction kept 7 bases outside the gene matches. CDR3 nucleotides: TGTGCCAGCAGTTCCTGGACAGGGTCGACCTACGAGCAGTACTTC. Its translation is CASSSWTGSTYEQYF.

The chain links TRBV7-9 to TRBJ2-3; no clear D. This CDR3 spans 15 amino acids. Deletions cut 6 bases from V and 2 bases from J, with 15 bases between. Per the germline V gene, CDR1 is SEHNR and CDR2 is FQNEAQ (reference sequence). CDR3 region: CASRSTEAYTDTQYF. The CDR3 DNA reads TGTGCCAGCAGATCAACAGAAGCATACACAGATACGCAGTATTTT.